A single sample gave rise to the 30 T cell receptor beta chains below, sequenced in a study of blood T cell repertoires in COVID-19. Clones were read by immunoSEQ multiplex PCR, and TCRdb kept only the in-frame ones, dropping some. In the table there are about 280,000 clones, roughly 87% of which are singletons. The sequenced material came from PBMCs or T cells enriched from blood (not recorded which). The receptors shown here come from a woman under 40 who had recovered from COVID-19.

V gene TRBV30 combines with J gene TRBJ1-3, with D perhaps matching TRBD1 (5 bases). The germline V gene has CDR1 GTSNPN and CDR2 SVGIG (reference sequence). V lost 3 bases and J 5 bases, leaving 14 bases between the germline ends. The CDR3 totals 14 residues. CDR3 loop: CAWRGGALRNTIYF. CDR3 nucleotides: TGTGCCTGGAGGGGGGGAGCTCTCCGAAACACCATATATTTT.

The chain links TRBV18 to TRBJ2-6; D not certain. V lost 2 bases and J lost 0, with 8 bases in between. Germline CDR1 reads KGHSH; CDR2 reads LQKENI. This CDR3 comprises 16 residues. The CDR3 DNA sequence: TGTGCCAGCTCACCAGCCCACAGCTCTGGGGCCAACGTCCTGACTTTC. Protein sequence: CASSPAHSSGANVLTF.

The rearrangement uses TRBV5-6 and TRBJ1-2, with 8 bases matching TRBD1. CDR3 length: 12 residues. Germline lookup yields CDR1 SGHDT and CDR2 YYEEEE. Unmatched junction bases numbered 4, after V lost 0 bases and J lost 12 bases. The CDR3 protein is CASSLGTGPNTF. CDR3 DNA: TGTGCCAGCAGCTTGGGGACAGGGCCAAACACCTTC.

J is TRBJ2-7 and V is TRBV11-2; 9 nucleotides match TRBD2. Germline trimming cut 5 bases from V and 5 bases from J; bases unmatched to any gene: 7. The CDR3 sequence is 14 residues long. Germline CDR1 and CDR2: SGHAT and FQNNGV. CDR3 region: CASSNSGLAHEQYF. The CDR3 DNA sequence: TGTGCCAGCAGCAACTCGGGACTAGCACACGAGCAGTACTTC.

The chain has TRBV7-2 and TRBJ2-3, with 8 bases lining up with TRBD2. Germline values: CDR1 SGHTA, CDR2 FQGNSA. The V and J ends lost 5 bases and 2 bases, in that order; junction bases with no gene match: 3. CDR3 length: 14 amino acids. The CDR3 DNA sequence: TGTGCCAGCAGCGGGACTAGATTCACAGATACGCAGTATTTT. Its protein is CASSGTRFTDTQYF.

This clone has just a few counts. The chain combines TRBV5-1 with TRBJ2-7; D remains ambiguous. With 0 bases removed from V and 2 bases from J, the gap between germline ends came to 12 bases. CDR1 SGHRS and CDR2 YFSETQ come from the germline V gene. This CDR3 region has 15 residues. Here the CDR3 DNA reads TGCGCCAGCAGCTTGGTGGCAGGCCCTCCCTACGAGCAGTACTTC. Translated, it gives CASSLVAGPPYEQYF.

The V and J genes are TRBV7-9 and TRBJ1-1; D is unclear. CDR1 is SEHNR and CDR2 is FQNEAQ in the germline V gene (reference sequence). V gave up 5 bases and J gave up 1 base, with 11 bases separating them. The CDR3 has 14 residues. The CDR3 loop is CASSLRAENTEAFF. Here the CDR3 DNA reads TGTGCCAGCAGCCTGCGGGCAGAGAACACTGAAGCTTTCTTT.

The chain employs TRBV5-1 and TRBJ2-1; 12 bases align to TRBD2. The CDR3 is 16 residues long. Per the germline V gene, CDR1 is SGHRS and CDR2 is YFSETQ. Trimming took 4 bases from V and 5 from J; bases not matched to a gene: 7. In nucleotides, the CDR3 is TGCGCCAGCAGCCACCGGACTAGCGGGAACAACAATGAGCAGTTCTTC. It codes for CASSHRTSGNNNEQFF.

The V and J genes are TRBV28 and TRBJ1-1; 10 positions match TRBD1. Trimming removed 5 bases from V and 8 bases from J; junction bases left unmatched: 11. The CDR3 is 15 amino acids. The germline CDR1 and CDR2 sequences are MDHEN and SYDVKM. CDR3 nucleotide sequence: TGTGCCAGCAGTACGACAGGGGGCAGTTATAGGGAAGCTTTCTTT. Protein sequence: CASSTTGGSYREAFF. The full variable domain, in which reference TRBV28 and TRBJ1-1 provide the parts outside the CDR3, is DVKVTQSSRYLVKRTGEKVFLECVQDMDHENMFWYRQDPGLGLRLIYFSYDVKMKEKGDIPEGYSVSREKKERFSLILESASTNQTSMYLCASSTTGGSYREAFFGQGTRLTVV.

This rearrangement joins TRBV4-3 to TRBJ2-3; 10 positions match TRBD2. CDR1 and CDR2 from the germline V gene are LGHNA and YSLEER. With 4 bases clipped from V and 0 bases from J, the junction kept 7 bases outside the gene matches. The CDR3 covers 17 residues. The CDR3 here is CASSPSGGTQSTDTQYF. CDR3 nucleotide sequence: TGCGCCAGCAGCCCTAGCGGGGGAACCCAAAGCACAGATACGCAGTATTTT.

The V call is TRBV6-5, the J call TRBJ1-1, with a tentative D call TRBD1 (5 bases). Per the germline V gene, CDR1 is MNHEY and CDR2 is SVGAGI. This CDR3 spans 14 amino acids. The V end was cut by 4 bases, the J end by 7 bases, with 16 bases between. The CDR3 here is CASSSQLWGFEAFF. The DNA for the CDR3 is TGTGCCAGCAGTTCCCAGTTATGGGGCTTTGAAGCTTTCTTT.

The CDR3 DNA follows: TGTGCCAGTAGCCCGGAGATCACAGATACGCAGTATTTT. This gives the protein CASSPEITDTQYF. V usage is TRBV19 and J usage is TRBJ2-3; D is undetermined. CDR1 is LNHDA, CDR2 SQIVND, per germline (reference sequence). The V end lost 6 bases, the J end lost 2 bases, and 9 bases lay between the germline ends. This CDR3 spans 13 amino acids.

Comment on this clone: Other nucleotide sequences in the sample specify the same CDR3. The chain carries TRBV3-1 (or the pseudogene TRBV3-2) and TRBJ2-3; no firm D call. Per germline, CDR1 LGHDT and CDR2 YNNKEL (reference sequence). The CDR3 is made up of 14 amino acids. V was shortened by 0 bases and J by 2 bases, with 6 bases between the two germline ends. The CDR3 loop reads CASSQDLSTDTQYF. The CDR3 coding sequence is TGTGCCAGCAGCCAAGACTTATCCACAGATACGCAGTATTTT.

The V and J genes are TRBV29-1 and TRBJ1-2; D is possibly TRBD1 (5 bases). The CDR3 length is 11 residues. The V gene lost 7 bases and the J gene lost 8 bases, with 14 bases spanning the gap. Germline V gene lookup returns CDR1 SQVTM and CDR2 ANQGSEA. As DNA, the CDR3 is TGCAGCGACGACAGCTTACTAGGCTACACCTTC. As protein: CSDDSLLGYTF.

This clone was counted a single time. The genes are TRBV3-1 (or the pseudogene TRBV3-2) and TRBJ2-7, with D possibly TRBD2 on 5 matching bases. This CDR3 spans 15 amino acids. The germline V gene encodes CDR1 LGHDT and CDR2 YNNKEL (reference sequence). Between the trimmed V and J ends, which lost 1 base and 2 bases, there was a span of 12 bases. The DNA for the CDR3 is TGTGCCAGCAGCCAAGCAATAGCGCTTACCTACGAGCAGTACTTC. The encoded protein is CASSQAIALTYEQYF.

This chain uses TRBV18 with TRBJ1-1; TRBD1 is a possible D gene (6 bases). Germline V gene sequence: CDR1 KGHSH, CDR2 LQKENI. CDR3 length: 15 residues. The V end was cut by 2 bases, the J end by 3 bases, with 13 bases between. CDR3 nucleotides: TGTGCCAGCTCACCAGACGGGGGGCCATACACTGAAGCTTTCTTT. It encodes CASSPDGGPYTEAFF.

This CDR3 is CASSLNIAEAFF. Written as DNA, the CDR3 is TGTGCCAGCAGTTTAAATATTGCTGAAGCTTTCTTT. This sequence joins TRBV28 and TRBJ1-1; no clear D gene. V was trimmed by 2 bases and J by 6 bases, leaving 7 bases between them. Germline assignment: CDR1 MDHEN and CDR2 SYDVKM. The length of the CDR3 is 12 residues.

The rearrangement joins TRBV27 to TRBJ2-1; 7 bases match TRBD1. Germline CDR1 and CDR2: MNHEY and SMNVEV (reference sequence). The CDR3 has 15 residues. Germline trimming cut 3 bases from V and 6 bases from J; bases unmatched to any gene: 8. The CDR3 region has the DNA TGTGCCAGCAGTTTCGGACAGGCAAAATCCAATGAGCAGTTCTTC. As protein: CASSFGQAKSNEQFF.

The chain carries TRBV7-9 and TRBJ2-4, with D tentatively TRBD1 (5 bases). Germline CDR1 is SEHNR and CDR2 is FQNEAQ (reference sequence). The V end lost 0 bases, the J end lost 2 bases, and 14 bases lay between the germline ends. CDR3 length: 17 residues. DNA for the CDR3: TGTGCCAGCAGCTTAGCATCGGCAGGACACTCCAAAAACATTCAGTACTTC. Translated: CASSLASAGHSKNIQYF.

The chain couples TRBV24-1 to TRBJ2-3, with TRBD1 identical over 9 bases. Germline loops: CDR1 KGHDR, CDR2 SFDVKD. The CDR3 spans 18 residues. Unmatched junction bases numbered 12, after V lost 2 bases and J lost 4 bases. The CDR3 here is CATSDSGQGIRGADTQYF. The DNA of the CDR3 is TGTGCCACCAGTGATTCGGGACAGGGAATTAGAGGCGCAGATACGCAGTATTTT.

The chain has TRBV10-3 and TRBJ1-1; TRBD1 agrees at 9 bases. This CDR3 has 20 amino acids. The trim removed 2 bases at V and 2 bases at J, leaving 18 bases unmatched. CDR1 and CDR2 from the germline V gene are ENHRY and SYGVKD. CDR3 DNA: TGTGCCATCAGTGAGCCCACCCGGACAAGAAAAACAGGGGGCAACACTGAAGCTTTCTTT. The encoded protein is CAISEPTRTRKTGGNTEAFF.

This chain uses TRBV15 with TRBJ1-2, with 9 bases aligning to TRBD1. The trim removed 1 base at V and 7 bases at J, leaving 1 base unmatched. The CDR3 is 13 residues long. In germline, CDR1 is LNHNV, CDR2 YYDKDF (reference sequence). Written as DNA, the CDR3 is TGTGCCACCAGCAGAGCGGACAGGGGTGGCTACACCTTC. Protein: CATSRADRGGYTF.

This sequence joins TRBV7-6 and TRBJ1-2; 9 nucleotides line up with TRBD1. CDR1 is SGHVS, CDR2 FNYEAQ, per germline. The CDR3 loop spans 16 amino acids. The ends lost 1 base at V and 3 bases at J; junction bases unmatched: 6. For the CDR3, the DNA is TGTGCCAGCAGCTTAGGCCGGGACAGGGACGACTATGGCTACACCTTC. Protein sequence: CASSLGRDRDDYGYTF.

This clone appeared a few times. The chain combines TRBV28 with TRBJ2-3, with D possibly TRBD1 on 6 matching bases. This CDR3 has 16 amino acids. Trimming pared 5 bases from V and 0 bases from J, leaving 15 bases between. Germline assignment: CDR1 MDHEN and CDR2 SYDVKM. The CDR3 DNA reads TGTGCCAGCAGTCAGGACAGTCTTGTTAGCACAGATACGCAGTATTTT. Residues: CASSQDSLVSTDTQYF.

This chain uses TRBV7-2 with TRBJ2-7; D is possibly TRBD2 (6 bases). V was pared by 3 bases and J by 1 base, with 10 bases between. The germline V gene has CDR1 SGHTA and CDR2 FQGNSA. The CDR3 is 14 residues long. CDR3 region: CASSFARDSYEQYF. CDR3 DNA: TGTGCCAGCAGCTTCGCGCGGGATTCCTACGAGCAGTACTTC.

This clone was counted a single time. CDR3 in amino acids: CASSLRLQGKNEQYF. In DNA, the CDR3 is TGTGCCAGCAGTTTACGGTTACAGGGTAAGAACGAGCAGTACTTC. The chain joins TRBV27 to TRBJ2-7, with D possibly matching TRBD1 (6 bases). From germline, CDR1 is MNHEY and CDR2 SMNVEV (reference sequence). The CDR3 spans 15 residues. The V end was cut by 2 bases, the J end by 5 bases, with 16 bases between.

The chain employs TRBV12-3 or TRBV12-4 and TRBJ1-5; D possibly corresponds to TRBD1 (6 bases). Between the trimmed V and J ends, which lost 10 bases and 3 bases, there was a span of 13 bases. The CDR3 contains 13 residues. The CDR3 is CATKRGHNQPQHF. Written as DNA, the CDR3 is TGTGCCACAAAACGGGGACACAATCAGCCCCAGCATTTT.

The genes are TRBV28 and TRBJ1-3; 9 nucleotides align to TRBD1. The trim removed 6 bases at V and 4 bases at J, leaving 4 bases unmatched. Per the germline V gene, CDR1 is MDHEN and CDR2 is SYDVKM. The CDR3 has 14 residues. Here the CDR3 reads CASSSGTGGNTIYF. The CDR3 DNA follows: TGTGCCAGCAGCTCGGGGACAGGGGGAAACACCATATATTTT.

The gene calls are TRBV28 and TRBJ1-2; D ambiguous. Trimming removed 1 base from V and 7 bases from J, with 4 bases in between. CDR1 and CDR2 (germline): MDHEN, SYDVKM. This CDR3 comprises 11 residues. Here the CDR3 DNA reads TGTGCCAGCAGTTTATCCGGTGGCTACACCTTC. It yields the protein CASSLSGGYTF.

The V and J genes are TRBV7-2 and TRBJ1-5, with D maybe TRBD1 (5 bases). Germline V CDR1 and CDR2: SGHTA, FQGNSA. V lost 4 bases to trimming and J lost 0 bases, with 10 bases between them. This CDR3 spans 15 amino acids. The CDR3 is CASSSQGSSNQPQHF. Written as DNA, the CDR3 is TGTGCCAGCAGCTCCCAGGGATCTAGCAATCAGCCCCAGCATTTT.